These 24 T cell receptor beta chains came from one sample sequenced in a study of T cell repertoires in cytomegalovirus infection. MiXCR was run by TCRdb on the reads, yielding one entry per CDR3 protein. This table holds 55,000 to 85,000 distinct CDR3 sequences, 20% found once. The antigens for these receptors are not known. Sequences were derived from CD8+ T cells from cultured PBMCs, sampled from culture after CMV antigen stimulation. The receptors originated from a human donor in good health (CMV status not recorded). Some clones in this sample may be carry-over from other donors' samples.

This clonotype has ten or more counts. CDR3 amino acids: CASSLEQDLSPLHF. CDR3 bases: TGTGCCAGCAGCTTAGAGCAGGACCTTTCACCCCTCCACTTT. This chain joins TRBV7-2 and TRBJ1-6, with no clear D. Germline V gives CDR1 SGHTA, CDR2 FQGNSA. Trimming removed 1 base from V and 9 bases from J, with 10 bases in between. This CDR3 has 14 residues.

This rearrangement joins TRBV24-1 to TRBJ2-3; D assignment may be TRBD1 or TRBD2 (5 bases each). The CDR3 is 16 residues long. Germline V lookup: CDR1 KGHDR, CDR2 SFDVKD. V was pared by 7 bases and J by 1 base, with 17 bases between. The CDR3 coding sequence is TGTGCCACCAGCGGGGACCCTACGGGACGCACAGATACGCAGTATTTT. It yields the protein CATSGDPTGRTDTQYF.

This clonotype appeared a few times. The CDR3 DNA follows: TGTGCCAGCAGCTTAGAGGCGTTAAACACCGGGGAGCTGTTTTTT. Protein: CASSLEALNTGELFF. The chain combines TRBV7-6 with TRBJ2-2; D is uncertain. The CDR3 consists of 15 residues. V was shortened by 1 base and J by 2 bases, with 8 bases between the two germline ends. The germline V gene encodes CDR1 SGHVS and CDR2 FNYEAQ.

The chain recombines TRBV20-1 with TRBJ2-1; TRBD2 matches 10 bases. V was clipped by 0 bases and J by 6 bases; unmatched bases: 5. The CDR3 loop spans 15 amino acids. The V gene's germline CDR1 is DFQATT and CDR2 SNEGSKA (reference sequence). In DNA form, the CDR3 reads TGCAGTGCTAGAGATCAGGTAGCGGGGGGCAATGAGCAGTTCTTC. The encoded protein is CSARDQVAGGNEQFF.

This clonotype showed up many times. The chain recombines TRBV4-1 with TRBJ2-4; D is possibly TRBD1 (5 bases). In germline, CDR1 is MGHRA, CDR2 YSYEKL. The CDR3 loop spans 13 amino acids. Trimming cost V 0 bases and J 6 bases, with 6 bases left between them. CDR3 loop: CASSQDRANIQYF. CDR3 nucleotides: TGCGCCAGCAGCCAAGACAGGGCAAACATTCAGTACTTC.

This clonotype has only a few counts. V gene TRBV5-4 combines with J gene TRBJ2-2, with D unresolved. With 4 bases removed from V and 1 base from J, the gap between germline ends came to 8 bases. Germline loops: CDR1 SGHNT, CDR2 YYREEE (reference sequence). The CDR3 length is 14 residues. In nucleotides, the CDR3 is TGTGCCAGCAGCCCGGACCAGAACACCGGGGAGCTGTTTTTT. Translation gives CASSPDQNTGELFF.

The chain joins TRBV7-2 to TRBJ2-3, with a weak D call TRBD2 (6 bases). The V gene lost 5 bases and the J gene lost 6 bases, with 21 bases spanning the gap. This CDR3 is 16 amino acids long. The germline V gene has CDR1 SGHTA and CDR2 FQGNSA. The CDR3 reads CASSPRGVAEWDTQYF. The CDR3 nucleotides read TGTGCCAGCAGCCCCCGTGGGGTAGCGGAATGGGATACGCAGTATTTT.

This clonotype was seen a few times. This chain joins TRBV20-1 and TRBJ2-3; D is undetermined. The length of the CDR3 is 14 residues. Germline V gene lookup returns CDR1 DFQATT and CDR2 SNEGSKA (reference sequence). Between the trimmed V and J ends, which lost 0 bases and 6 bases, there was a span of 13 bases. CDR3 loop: CSARERPTWDTQYF. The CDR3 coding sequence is TGCAGTGCTAGAGAGAGGCCGACATGGGATACGCAGTATTTT.

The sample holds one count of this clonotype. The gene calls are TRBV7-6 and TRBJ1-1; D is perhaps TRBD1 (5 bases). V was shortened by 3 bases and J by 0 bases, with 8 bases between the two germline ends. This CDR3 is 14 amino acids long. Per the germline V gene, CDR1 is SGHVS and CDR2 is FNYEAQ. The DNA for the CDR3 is TGTGCCAGCAGCTTTGGGGCAGTGAACACTGAAGCTTTCTTT. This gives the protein CASSFGAVNTEAFF.

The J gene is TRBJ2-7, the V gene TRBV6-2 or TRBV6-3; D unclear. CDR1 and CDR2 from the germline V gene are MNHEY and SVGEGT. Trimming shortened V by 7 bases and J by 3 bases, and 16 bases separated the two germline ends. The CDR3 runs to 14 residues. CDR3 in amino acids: CASNSGGQIYEQYF. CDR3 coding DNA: TGTGCCAGCAACTCGGGTGGGCAGATCTACGAGCAGTACTTC.

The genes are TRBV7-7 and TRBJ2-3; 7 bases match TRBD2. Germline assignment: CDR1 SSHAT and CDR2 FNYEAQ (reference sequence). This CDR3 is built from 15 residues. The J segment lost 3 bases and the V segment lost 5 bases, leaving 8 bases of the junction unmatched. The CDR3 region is CASSARMGGTDTQYF. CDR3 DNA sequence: TGTGCCAGCAGCGCAAGGATGGGAGGGACAGATACGCAGTATTTT.

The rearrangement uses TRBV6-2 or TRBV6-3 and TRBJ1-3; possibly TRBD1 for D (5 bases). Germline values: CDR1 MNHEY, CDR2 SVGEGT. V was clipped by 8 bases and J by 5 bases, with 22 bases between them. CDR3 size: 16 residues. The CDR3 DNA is TGTGCCAGCGGACCAAGAATGGGGGATCGGCGAAACACCATATATTTT. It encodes CASGPRMGDRRNTIYF.

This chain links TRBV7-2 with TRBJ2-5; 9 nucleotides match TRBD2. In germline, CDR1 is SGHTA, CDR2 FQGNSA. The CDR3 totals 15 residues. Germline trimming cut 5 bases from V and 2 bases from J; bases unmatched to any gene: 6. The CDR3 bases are TGTGCCAGCAGCATGGGCGGGGGGGCTCAAGAGACCCAGTACTTC. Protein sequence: CASSMGGGAQETQYF.

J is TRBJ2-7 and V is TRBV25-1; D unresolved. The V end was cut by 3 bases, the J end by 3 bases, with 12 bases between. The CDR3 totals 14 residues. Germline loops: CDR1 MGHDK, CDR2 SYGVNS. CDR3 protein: CASSDPMDLYEQYF. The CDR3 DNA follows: TGTGCCAGCAGTGATCCCATGGACCTCTACGAGCAGTACTTC.

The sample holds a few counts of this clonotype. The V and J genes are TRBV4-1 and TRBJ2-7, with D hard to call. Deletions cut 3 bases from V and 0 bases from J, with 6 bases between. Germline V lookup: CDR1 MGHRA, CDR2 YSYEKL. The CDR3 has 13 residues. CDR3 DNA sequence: TGCGCCAGCAGCCACCCGTCCTCCTACGAGCAGTACTTC. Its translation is CASSHPSSYEQYF.

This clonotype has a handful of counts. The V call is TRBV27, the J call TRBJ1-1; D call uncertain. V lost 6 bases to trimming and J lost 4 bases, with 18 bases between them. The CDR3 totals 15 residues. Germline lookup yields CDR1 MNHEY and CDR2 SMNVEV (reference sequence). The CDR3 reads CASSPFLREGTEAFF. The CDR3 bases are TGTGCCAGCAGCCCTTTTTTAAGGGAAGGCACTGAAGCTTTCTTT.

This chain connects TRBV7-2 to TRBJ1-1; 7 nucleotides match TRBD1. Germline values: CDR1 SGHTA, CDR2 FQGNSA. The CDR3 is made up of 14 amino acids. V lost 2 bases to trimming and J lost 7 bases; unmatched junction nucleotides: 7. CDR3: CASSLRSQGDEAFF. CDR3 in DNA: TGTGCCAGCAGCTTAAGGTCGCAGGGGGATGAAGCTTTCTTT. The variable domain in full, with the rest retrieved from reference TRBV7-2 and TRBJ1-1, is GAGVSQSPSNKVTEKGKDVELRCDPISGHTALYWYRQSLGQGLEFLIYFQGNSAPDKSGLPSDRFSAERTGGSVSTLTIQRTQQEDSAVYLCASSLRSQGDEAFFGQGTRLTVV.

CDR3 amino acids: CASSPSSGWEAFF. CDR3 nucleotides: TGTGCCAGCAGCCCGTCCTCGGGGTGGGAAGCTTTCTTT. The chain recombines TRBV12-3 or TRBV12-4 with TRBJ1-1; no firm D call. This CDR3 spans 13 amino acids. Trimming took off 6 bases at V and 8 bases at J, with 16 bases between the two ends.

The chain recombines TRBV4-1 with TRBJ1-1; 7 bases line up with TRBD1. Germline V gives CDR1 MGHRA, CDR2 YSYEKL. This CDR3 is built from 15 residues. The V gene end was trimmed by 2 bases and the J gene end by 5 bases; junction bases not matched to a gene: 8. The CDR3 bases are TGCGCCAGCAGCCAATATCAACAGGGGAGGACTGAAGCTTTCTTT. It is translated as CASSQYQQGRTEAFF.

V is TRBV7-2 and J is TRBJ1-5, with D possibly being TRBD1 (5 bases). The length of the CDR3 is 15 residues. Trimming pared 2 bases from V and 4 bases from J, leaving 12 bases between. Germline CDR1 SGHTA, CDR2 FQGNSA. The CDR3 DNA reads TGTGCCAGCAGCTTAAACACAGGTACAAATCAGCCCCAGCATTTT. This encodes CASSLNTGTNQPQHF. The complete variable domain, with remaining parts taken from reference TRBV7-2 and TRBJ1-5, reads GAGVSQSPSNKVTEKGKDVELRCDPISGHTALYWYRQSLGQGLEFLIYFQGNSAPDKSGLPSDRFSAERTGGSVSTLTIQRTQQEDSAVYLCASSLNTGTNQPQHFGDGTRLSIL.

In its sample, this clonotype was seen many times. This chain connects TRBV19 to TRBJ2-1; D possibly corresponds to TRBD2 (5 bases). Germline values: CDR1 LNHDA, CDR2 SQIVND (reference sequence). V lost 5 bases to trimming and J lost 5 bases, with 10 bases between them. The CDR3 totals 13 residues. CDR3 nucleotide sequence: TGTGCCAGTAGTCCCGGGATCCACAATGAGCAGTTCTTC. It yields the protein CASSPGIHNEQFF. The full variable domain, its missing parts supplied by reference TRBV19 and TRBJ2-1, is DGGITQSPKYLFRKEGQNVTLSCEQNLNHDAMYWYRQDPGQGLRLIYYSQIVNDFQKGDIAEGYSVSREKKESFPLTVTSAQKNPTAFYLCASSPGIHNEQFFGPGTRLTVL.

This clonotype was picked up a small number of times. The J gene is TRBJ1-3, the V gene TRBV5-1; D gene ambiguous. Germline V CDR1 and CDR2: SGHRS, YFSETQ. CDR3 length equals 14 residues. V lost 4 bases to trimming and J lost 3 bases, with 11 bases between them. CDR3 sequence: CASSGRPDGNTIYF. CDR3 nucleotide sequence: TGCGCCAGCAGCGGTCGCCCGGATGGAAACACCATATATTTT.

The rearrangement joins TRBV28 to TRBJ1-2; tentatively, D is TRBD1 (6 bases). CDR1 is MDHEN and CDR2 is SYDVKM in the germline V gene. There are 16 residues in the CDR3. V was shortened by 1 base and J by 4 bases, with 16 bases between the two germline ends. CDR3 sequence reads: CASSLSVVTRGYGYTF. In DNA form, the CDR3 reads TGTGCCAGCAGTTTATCGGTAGTCACCAGGGGCTATGGCTACACCTTC.

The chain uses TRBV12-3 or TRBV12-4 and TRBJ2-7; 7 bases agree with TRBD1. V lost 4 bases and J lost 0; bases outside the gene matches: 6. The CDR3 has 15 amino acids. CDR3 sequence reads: CASSSTGSSSYEQYF. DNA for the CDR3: TGTGCCAGCAGTTCGACAGGGTCTAGCTCCTACGAGCAGTACTTC.